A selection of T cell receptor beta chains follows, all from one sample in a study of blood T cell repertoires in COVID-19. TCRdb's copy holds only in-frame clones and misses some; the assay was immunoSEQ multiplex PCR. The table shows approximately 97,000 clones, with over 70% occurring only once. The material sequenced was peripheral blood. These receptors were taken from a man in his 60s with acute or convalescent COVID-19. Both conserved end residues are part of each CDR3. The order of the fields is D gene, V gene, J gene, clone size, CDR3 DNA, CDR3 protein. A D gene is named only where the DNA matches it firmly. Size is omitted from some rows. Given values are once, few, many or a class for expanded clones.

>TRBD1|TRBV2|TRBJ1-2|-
TGTGCCAGCAGTGAAACAGGGGATGGCTACACCTTC
CASSETGDGYTF
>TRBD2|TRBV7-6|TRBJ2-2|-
TGTGCCAGCAGCGCCCTAGCTAGCGGGGGGGCGTGGACCGGGGAGCTGTTTTTT
CASSALASGGAWTGELFF
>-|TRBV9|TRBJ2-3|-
TGTGCCAGCAGCGTACAACAGGCGGGAACAGATACGCAGTATTTT
CASSVQQAGTDTQYF
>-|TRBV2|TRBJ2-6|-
TGTGCCAGCAGCCAAACAGACTCTGGGGCCAACGTCCTGACTTTC
CASSQTDSGANVLTF
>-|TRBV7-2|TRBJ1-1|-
TGTGCCAGCAGCTTAGGGGGGGGACCCACTGAAGCTTTCTTT
CASSLGGGPTEAFF
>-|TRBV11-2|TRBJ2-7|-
TGTGCCAGCAGCTTAGACAGGGGCCCGCACGAGCAGTACTTC
CASSLDRGPHEQYF
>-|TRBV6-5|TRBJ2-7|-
TGTGCCAGCGCCCGAAGTTCCTATAACTACGAGCAGTACTTC
CASARSSYNYEQYF
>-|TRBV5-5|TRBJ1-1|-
TGTGCCAGCAGAATGCAAGCCGTTCCTGAAGCTTTCTTT
CASRMQAVPEAFF
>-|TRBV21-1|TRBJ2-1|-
TGTGCCAGCAGCAAAGCGCCCGCCTGGGACAGGGTCCACAATGAGCAGTTCTTC
CASSKAPAWDRVHNEQFF
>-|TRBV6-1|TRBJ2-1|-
TGTGCCAGCAGTGAAGCGGGAGCTACACACAATGAGCAGTTCTTC
CASSEAGATHNEQFF
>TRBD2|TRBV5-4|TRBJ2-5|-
TGTGCCAGCAGCTTTCTCTCTAGCGGGAGCAAAGAGACCCAGTACTTC
CASSFLSSGSKETQYF
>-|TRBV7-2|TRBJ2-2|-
TGTGCCAGCAGCTTACTTCCAGGGCCATTGGGGGAGCTGTTTTTT
CASSLLPGPLGELFF
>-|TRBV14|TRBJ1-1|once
TGTGCCAGCAGCCAATTACCGGGTCTCGGGGCTTTCTTT
CASSQLPGLGAFF
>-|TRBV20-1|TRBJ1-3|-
TGCAGTGCTAGTGACTTTGCGGACAGCGGAGGAAACACCATATATTTT
CSASDFADSGGNTIYF
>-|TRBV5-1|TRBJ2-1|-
TGCGCCAGCAGCACGAGGTGGGGCAACAATGAGCAGTTCTTC
CASSTRWGNNEQFF
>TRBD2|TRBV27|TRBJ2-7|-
TGTGCCAGCAGTTACGGGGGGGCGCCCTACGAGCAGTACTTC
CASSYGGAPYEQYF
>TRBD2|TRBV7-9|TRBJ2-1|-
TGTGCCAGCAGCTTATGGAATAGCGGGAGGGAGCATGAGCAGTTCTTC
CASSLWNSGREHEQFF
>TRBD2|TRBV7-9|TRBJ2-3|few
TGTGCCAGCAGCTTATTATCTGTTTTTGTGGGGGGGGACACAGATACGCAGTATTTT
CASSLLSVFVGGDTDTQYF
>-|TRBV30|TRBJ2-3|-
TGTGCCTGGGAGGTAGGGGCAGGTACAGATACGCAGTATTTT
CAWEVGAGTDTQYF
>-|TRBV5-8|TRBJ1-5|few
TGTGCCAGCAGCTTGGGGCGGGACGGCCAGCCCCAGCATTTT
CASSLGRDGQPQHF
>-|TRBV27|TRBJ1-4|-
TGTGCCAGCAGTACGGGGTCAACTAATGAAAAACTGTTTTTT
CASSTGSTNEKLFF
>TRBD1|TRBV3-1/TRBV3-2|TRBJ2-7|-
TGTGCCAGCAGCCAAGATCTCGCAAACAGGGGGCGCGTCGAGCAGTACTTC
CASSQDLANRGRVEQYF
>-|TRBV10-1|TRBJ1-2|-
TGCGCCAGCAGACTATGTGGCTACACCTTC
CASRLCGYTF
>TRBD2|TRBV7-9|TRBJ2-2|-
TGTGCCAGCAGGTTTAGCGGGCAGAACACCGGGGAGCTGTTTTTT
CASRFSGQNTGELFF
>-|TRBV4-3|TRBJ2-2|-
TGCGCCAGCAGCCAAGATTTCCAGGCTCCCCGGGAGCTGTTTTTT
CASSQDFQAPRELFF
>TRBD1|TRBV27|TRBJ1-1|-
TGTGCCAGCAGTCCCAACAGGGGTTTAGAAGCTTTCTTT
CASSPNRGLEAFF
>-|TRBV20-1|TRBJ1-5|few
TGCAGTGCTAGTGTAGGACAGAGTTATCAGCCCCAGCATTTT
CSASVGQSYQPQHF
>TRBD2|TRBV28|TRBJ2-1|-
TGTGCCAGCACCTCCATCCCGGGACTAGCGGGATACGGAAGCTCCTACAATGAGCAGTTCTTC
CASTSIPGLAGYGSSYNEQFF
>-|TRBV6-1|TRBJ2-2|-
TGTGCCAGCAGTGATTTGGACAGTCCGACCGGGGAGCTGTTTTTT
CASSDLDSPTGELFF
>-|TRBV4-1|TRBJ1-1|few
TGCGCCAGCAGCCAAGCTCCCGGGGACACTGAAGCTTTCTTT
CASSQAPGDTEAFF
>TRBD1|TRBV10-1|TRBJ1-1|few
TGCGCCAGCAGTGAGTCGATGGGACAGGGACCCCTGGGTGCTTTCTTT
CASSESMGQGPLGAFF
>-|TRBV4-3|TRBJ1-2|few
TGCGCCAGCAGCCAAGGGGGGACTGAGCTAACCTATGGCTACACCTTC
CASSQGGTELTYGYTF
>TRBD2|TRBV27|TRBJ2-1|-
TGTGCCAGCAGTTTATCCCAGGCTAGCGGGGGGGCCTACAATGAGCAGTTCTTC
CASSLSQASGGAYNEQFF
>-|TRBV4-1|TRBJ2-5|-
TGCGCCAGCAGCCAAGATTCCGGGGTGGAGACCCAGTACTTC
CASSQDSGVETQYF
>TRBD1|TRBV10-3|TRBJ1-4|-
TGTGCCATCACCTGGGACACTTTTGCTGACAGGGGTGGTGAAAAACTGTTTTTT
CAITWDTFADRGGEKLFF
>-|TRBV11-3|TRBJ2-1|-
TGTGCCAGCAGCTTAGACAGGGGAAAAAGCAATGAGCAGTTCTTC
CASSLDRGKSNEQFF
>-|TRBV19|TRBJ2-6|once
TGTGCCAGTATCCTTAAGAGTGGACAGCGACTAAGGGGGGCCAACGTCCTGACTTTC
CASILKSGQRLRGANVLTF
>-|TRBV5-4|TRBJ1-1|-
TGTGCCAGCAGCGCGCTGATGAACACTGAAGCTTTCTTT
CASSALMNTEAFF
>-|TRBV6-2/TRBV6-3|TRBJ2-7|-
TGTGCCAGCAGTTACTACGGGACCTACGAGCAGTACTTC
CASSYYGTYEQYF
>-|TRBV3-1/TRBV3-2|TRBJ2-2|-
TGTGCCAGCAGCCAAGGTCTAACCGGGGAGCTGTTTTTT
CASSQGLTGELFF
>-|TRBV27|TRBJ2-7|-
TGTGCCAGCAGTTTATTGCCTAGTAAACTTTACGAGCAGTACTTC
CASSLLPSKLYEQYF
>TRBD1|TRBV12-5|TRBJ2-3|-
TGTGCTAGTGGTTTGTACCAGGGGGCCACAGATACGCAGTATTTT
CASGLYQGATDTQYF
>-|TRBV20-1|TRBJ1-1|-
TGCAGTGCTAGCAGGGGTGAAGCTTTCTTT
CSASRGEAFF
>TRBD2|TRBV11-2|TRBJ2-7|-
TGTGCCAGCAGCCGAAGAACCGGGACTAGCGGGTCCTACGAGCAGTACTTC
CASSRRTGTSGSYEQYF
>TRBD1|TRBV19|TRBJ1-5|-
TGTGCCAGTAGTATCGGACAGGGGGGCAATCAGCCCCAGCATTTT
CASSIGQGGNQPQHF
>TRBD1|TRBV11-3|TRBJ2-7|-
TGTGCCAGCAGCCCCTGGACAGGGGCTTCCTACGAGCAGTACTTC
CASSPWTGASYEQYF
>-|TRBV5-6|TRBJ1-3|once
TGTGCCAGCAGCTTGGATCAGTTCTCTGGAAACACCATATATTTT
CASSLDQFSGNTIYF
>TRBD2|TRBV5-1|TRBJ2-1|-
TGCGCCAGCAGCTTGGGCGGCGGGAGGGCGAACAATGAGCAGTTCTTC
CASSLGGGRANNEQFF
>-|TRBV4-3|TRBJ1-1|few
TGCGCCAGCAGCCAAACGATTGGGCGGGGGAACACTGAAGCTTTCTTT
CASSQTIGRGNTEAFF
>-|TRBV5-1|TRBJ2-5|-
TGCGCCAGCAGCTTGACGCTAGTTCAAGAGACCCAGTACTTC
CASSLTLVQETQYF